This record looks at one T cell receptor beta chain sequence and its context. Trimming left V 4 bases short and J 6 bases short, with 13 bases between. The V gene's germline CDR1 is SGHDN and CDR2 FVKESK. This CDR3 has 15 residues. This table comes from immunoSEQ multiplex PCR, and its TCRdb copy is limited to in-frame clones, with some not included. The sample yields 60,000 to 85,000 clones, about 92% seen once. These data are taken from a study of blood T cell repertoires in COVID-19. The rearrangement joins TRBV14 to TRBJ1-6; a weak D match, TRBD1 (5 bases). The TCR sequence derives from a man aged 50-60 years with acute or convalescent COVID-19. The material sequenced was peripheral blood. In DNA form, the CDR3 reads TGTGCCAGCAGCCTTATTACAGGAGTTAATTCACCCCTCCACTTT. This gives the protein CASSLITGVNSPLHF.